The 9 T cell receptor beta chains listed next were all sequenced from one sample in a study of blood T cells in healthy people across ages (dated by TCRdb to the mid-2010s). Receptor libraries were prepared by 5' RACE. The sequencing machine was an Illumina HiSeq 2500. A second PCR of about 6 to 11 cycles was run with a J-beta primer mix and a sample-barcoded 5' primer. TCRdb reanalyzed the raw reads on its own, using fastp at Q25 for trimming and MiXCR for clone calling, and kept in-frame beta chains. Rows matching on CDR3 protein sequence are summarized as one entry with the most common DNA and genes. The sample table contains about 830,000 distinct CDR3 sequences; only one count was recorded for under 80% of them. The ten most abundant clones make up around a quarter of the sample. Sequencing was carried out using blood. Source of these receptors: a man under 40 in good health.

In regard to this clonotype: At one end the junction does not follow the germline gene, possibly because of a read error. The rearrangement joins TRBV7-9 to TRBJ2-1; 8 positions match TRBD1. The germline gives CDR1 SEHNR, CDR2 FQNEAQ (reference sequence). The CDR3 has 15 amino acids. Here the CDR3 reads CASSLEGQAYNEQFF. CDR3 coding DNA: TGTGCCAGCAGCTTAGAGGGACAGGCCTACAACGAGCAGTTCTTC.

The chain has TRBV5-1 and TRBJ2-7; D gene ambiguous. The ends were cut back, 4 bases at V and 2 bases at J, with 16 bases in the middle. The CDR3 is 15 residues long. Germline lookup yields CDR1 SGHRS and CDR2 YFSETQ. This CDR3 is CASSPYDLDPYEQYF. For the CDR3, the DNA is TGCGCCAGCAGCCCTTACGATCTCGACCCCTACGAGCAGTACTTC.

This clonotype was seen many times. J is TRBJ2-6 and V is TRBV20-1; tentatively, D is TRBD2 (6 bases). CDR1 DFQATT and CDR2 SNEGSKA come from the germline V gene (reference sequence). Trimming shortened V by 3 bases and J by 1 base, and 7 bases separated the two germline ends. CDR3 size: 14 residues. The CDR3 sequence is CSAREGSGANVLTF. The CDR3, as DNA: TGCAGTGCTAGGGAGGGATCTGGGGCCAACGTCCTGACTTTC.

CDR3 amino acids: CASTPGANTEAFF. The DNA of the CDR3 is TGTGCCAGCACCCCGGGAGCGAACACTGAAGCTTTCTTT. The chain couples TRBV7-6 to TRBJ1-1; no clear D. Germline-derived CDR1 and CDR2 are SGHVS and FNYEAQ. The CDR3 has 13 residues. V lost 7 bases and J lost 1, with 10 bases in between. Full variable domain (remainder filled in from reference TRBV7-6 and TRBJ1-1): GAGVSQSPRYKVTKRGQDVALRCDPISGHVSLYWYRQALGQGPEFLTYFNYEAQQDKSGLPNDRFSAERPEGSISTLTIQRTEQRDSAMYRCASTPGANTEAFFGQGTRLTVV.

The chain carries TRBV7-2 and TRBJ1-2; 9 bases align to TRBD1. Per the germline V gene, CDR1 is SGHTA and CDR2 is FQGNSA. J lost 8 bases, V lost 4 bases, and 11 bases had no gene match. The CDR3 extends over 15 amino acids. For the CDR3, the DNA is TGTGCCAGCAGCTCGTCGACAGGGGGGACTAGCGGCTACACCTTC. Translating gives CASSSSTGGTSGYTF.

The chain links TRBV4-2 to TRBJ1-1; no firm D call. This CDR3 spans 13 amino acids. CDR1 LGHNA and CDR2 YNFKEQ come from the germline V gene. V lost 1 base to trimming and J lost 5 bases, with 8 bases between them. This CDR3 reads CASSQGRKTEAFF. CDR3 nucleotides: TGTGCCAGCAGCCAAGGGAGGAAAACTGAAGCTTTCTTT.

The V call is TRBV29-1, the J call TRBJ1-1; D possibly corresponds to TRBD1 (5 bases). Germline-derived CDR1 and CDR2 are SQVTM and ANQGSEA. This CDR3 contains 11 residues. Deletions cut 4 bases from V and 9 bases from J, with 12 bases between. The chain's CDR3 is CSVVTGGKAFF. The CDR3 region has the DNA TGCAGCGTTGTTACGGGGGGGAAAGCTTTCTTT.

This clonotype showed up just a few times. J is TRBJ1-2 and V is TRBV5-1; a possible D gene is TRBD1 (6 bases). Germline V lookup: CDR1 SGHRS, CDR2 YFSETQ. V gave up 7 bases and J gave up 2 bases, with 18 bases separating them. This CDR3 spans 15 amino acids. The CDR3 nucleotides read TGCGCCAGCTCCAGTGGGGGGCGAGGGAACTATGGCTACACCTTC. The encoded protein is CASSSGGRGNYGYTF.

This clonotype was recorded a few times. V gene TRBV29-1 combines with J gene TRBJ2-5; D possibly corresponds to TRBD1 (5 bases). The CDR3 has 11 residues. Germline V lookup: CDR1 SQVTM, CDR2 ANQGSEA. V was cut by 8 bases and J by 4 bases, with 11 bases left in between. As DNA, the CDR3 is TGCAGCCCCCTTAGGGGAGAGACCCAGTACTTC. It encodes CSPLRGETQYF. Looking up the rest from reference TRBV29-1 and TRBJ2-5 gives the full variable domain: SAVISQKPSRDICQRGTSLTIQCQVDSQVTMMFWYRQQPGQSLTLIATANQGSEATYESGFVIDKFPISRPNLTFSTLTVSNMSPEDSSIYLCSPLRGETQYFGPGTRLLVL.